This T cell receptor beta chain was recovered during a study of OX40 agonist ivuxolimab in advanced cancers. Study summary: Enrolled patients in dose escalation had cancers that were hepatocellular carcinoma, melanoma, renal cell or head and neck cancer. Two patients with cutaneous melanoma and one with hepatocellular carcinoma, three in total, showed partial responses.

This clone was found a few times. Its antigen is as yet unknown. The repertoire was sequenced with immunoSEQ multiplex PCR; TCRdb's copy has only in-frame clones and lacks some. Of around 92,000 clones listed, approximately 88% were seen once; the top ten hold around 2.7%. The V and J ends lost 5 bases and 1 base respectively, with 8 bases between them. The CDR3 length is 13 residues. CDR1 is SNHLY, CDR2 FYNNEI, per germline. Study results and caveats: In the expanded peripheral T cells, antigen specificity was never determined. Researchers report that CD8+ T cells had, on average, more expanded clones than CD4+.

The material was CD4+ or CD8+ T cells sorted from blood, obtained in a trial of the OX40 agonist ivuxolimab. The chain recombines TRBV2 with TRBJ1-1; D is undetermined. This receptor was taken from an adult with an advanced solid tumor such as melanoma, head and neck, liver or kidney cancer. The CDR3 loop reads CASSWTGNTEAFF. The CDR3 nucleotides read TGTGCCAGCAGTTGGACGGGGAACACTGAAGCTTTCTTT.